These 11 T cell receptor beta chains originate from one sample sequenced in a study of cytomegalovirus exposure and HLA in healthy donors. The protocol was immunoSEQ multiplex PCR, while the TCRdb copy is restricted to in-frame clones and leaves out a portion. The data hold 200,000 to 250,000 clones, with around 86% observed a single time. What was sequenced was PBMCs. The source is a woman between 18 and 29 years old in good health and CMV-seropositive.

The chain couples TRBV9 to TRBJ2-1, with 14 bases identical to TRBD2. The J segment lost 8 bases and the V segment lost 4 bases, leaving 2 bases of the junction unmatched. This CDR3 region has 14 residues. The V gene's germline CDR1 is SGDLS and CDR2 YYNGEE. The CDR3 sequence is CASSTTSGRDEQFF. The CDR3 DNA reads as TGTGCCAGCAGCACGACTAGCGGGAGGGATGAGCAGTTCTTC.

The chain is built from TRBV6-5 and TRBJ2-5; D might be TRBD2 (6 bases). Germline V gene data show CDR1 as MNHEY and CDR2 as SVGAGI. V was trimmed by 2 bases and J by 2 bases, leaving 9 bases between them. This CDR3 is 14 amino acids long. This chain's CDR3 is CASSYGAGQETQYF. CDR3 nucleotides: TGTGCCAGCAGTTACGGGGCGGGACAAGAGACCCAGTACTTC.

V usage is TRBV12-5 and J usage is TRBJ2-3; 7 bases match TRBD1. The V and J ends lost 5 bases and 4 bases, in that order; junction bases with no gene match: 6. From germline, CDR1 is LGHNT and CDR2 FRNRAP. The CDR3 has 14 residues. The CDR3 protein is CASGTGAAPDTQYF. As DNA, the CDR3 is TGTGCTAGTGGTACAGGGGCAGCACCAGATACGCAGTATTTT. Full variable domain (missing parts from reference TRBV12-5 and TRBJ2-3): DARVTQTPRHKVTEMGQEVTMRCQPILGHNTVFWYRQTMMQGLELLAYFRNRAPLDDSGMPKDRFSAEMPDATLATLKIQPSEPRDSAVYFCASGTGAAPDTQYFGPGTRLTVL.

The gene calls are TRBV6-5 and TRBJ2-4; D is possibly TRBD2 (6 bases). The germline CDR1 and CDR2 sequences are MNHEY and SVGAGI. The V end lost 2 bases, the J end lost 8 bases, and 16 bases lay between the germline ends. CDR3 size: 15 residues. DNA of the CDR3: TGTGCCAGCAGTTACCTACCGGGGCGGGGTGACATTCAGTACTTC. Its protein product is CASSYLPGRGDIQYF.

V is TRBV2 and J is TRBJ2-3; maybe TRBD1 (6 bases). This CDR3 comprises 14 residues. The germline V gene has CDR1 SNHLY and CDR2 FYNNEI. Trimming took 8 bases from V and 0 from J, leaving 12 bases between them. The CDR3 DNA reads TGTGCCAGCCTCGACAGGCGGAGCACAGATACGCAGTATTTT. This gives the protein CASLDRRSTDTQYF.

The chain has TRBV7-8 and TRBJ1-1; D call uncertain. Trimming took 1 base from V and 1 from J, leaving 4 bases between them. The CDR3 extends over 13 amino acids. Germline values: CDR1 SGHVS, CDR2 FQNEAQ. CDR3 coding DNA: TGTGCCAGCAGCTTAGACAGGAACACTGAAGCTTTCTTT. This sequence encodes CASSLDRNTEAFF.

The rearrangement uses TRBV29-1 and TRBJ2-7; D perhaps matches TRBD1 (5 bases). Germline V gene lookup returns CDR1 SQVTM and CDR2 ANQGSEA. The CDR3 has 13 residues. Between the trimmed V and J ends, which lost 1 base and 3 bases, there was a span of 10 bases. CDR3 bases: TGCAGCGTTGAAGGGGGCAGCCACTACGAGCAGTACTTC. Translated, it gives CSVEGGSHYEQYF.

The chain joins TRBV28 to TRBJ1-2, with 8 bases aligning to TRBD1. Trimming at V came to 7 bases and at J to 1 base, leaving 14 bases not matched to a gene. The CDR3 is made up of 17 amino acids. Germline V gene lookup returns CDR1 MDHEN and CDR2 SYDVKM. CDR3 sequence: CASISSRGPGINYGYTF. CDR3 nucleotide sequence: TGTGCCAGCATTTCCTCCAGGGGGCCGGGGATTAACTATGGCTACACCTTC.

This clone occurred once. The DNA for the CDR3 is TGTGCCAGCAGGGCAGGGTCGGTAGTCGAGCAGTACTTC. Its translation is CASRAGSVVEQYF. The J gene is TRBJ2-7, the V gene TRBV27; perhaps TRBD1 as D (5 bases). The CDR3 is made up of 13 amino acids. Trimming stripped 6 bases from V and 6 bases from J, with 15 bases between. CDR1 and CDR2 from the germline V gene are MNHEY and SMNVEV (reference sequence).

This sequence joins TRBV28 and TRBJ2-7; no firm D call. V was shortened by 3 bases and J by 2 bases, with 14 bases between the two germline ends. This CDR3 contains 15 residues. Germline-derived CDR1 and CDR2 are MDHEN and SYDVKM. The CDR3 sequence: CASSFQLALPYEQYF. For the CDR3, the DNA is TGTGCCAGCAGTTTTCAGTTAGCCCTTCCCTACGAGCAGTACTTC. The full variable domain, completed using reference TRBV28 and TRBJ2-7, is DVKVTQSSRYLVKRTGEKVFLECVQDMDHENMFWYRQDPGLGLRLIYFSYDVKMKEKGDIPEGYSVSREKKERFSLILESASTNQTSMYLCASSFQLALPYEQYFGPGTRLTVT.

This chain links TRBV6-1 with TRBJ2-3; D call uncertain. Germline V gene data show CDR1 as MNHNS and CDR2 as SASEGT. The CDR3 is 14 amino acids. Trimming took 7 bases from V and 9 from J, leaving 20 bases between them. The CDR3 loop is CASKVSGRQRTQYF. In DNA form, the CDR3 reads TGTGCCAGCAAGGTTTCGGGTCGCCAGAGGACGCAGTATTTT.